This T cell receptor (beta chain) was profiled in a study of blood T cell repertoires in COVID-19. The participants were between about 18 and 90 years old and came from some 25 US areas. Among Cohort 3 donors, those recovered had two negative PCRs, clearance, or symptom resolution. Method: immunoSEQ multiplex PCR; TCRdb's copy keeps in-frame clones and lacks some. The sample gives about 350,000 clones, around 87% of which show up once; roughly 5.2% is in the top ten. The length of the CDR3 is 15 residues. Germline V gene data show CDR1 as SGHAT and CDR2 as FQNNGV. Trimming removed 1 base at V and 0 bases at J, with 7 bases between.

The chain combines TRBV11-2 with TRBJ1-5; no firm D call. The source material was PBMCs or T cells enriched from blood (not recorded which). This TCR derives from a woman aged 25 to 45 who had recovered from COVID-19. The CDR3 reads CASSLGTASNQPQHF. For the CDR3, the DNA is TGTGCCAGCAGCTTAGGAACAGCTAGCAATCAGCCCCAGCATTTT.